This record concerns one T cell receptor beta chain sequence. This sample was taken from a study of blood T cell repertoires in COVID-19. Study background: COVID-19 samples from acute and convalescent phases originated in the United States, Italy and Spain. From T cells, B-cell-depleted T cells, or PBMCs came the material, which was cDNA or gDNA.

Per the original data handling: From reference gene primer amplification, estimates of nucleated cell counts were derived. TCRdb keeps only in-frame clones here, not all; method: immunoSEQ multiplex PCR. Clonal size and the V and J genes are those of that table, whereas D and trimming came from the DNA. This sample has over 15,000 clones, with roughly 86% found just once. V shed 8 bases, J shed 10 bases, and the junction held 4 bases outside the gene matches. The germline CDR1 and CDR2 sequences are KGHSH and LQKENI. This CDR3 spans 12 amino acids. This sequence was found in a human donor in a cohort sampled during active COVID-19. The donor label of this sample is uncertain. Sequencing was carried out using peripheral blood. V and J are TRBV18 and TRBJ1-6, with 8 bases matching TRBD1. The CDR3 sequence: CASTGGKSPLHF. The DNA of the CDR3 is TGTGCCAGCACAGGGGGGAAATCACCCCTCCACTTT.